These T cell receptor beta chains were read from a single sample in a study of blood T cell repertoires in COVID-19. TCRdb's copy holds only in-frame clones and misses some; the assay was immunoSEQ multiplex PCR. The sample contains 250,000 to 350,000 clones, just under 90% of which appear only once. Source material: peripheral blood. Source of these receptors: a woman aged 45-60 years with COVID-19, enrolled during active disease. Both conserved end residues are part of each CDR3. D genes are given only for firm matches. A clone size is listed for some rows: how often the clone was seen (once, few, many), or a class if it is expanded.

clone size	D gene	V gene	J gene	CDR3 protein	CDR3 DNA
-	-	TRBV7-9	TRBJ1-2	CASSFQGSYYGYTF	TGTGCCAGCAGCTTCCAGGGGTCCTACTATGGCTACACCTTC
-	-	TRBV7-9	TRBJ2-1	CASSAREYSSYNEQFF	TGTGCCAGCAGCGCACGGGAGTACAGCTCCTACAATGAGCAGTTCTTC
-	-	TRBV3-1/TRBV3-2	TRBJ2-1	CASSPSRGVYNEQFF	TGTGCCAGCAGCCCCTCCAGGGGGGTCTACAATGAGCAGTTCTTC
-	TRBD2	TRBV23-1	TRBJ2-1	CASRRTSGIESSYNEQFF	TGCGCCAGCAGACGGACTAGCGGGATTGAGAGCTCCTACAATGAGCAGTTCTTC
-	-	TRBV11-2	TRBJ2-3	CASSPGGAGETDTQYF	TGTGCCAGCAGCCCAGGGGGAGCGGGAGAGACAGATACGCAGTATTTT
-	-	TRBV27	TRBJ2-3	CASSHSTDTQYF	TGTGCCAGCAGCCATAGCACAGATACGCAGTATTTT
-	-	TRBV24-1	TRBJ2-5	CATSDLQIGIEQTQYF	TGTGCCACCAGTGATTTGCAAATCGGTATTGAACAGACCCAGTACTTC
-	TRBD1	TRBV10-1	TRBJ2-7	CASRPDRGRGEQYF	TGCGCCAGTAGGCCGGACAGGGGGCGAGGTGAGCAGTACTTC
-	-	TRBV30	TRBJ1-2	CAWSVGEGRGGYTF	TGTGCCTGGAGTGTCGGGGAAGGCAGGGGCGGCTACACCTTC
-	TRBD1	TRBV29-1	TRBJ2-5	CSVDPGTGFETQYF	TGCAGCGTTGACCCCGGGACAGGGTTTGAGACCCAGTACTTC
-	TRBD2	TRBV19	TRBJ2-5	CASSIEYLAGLRETQYF	TGTGCCAGTAGTATAGAGTACCTAGCGGGCCTACGGGAGACCCAGTACTTC
-	-	TRBV6-5	TRBJ2-1	CASSIRGSTYNEQFF	TGTGCCAGCAGCATACGCGGGTCGACCTACAATGAGCAGTTCTTC
once	-	TRBV24-1	TRBJ2-2	CATSAPNTGELFF	TGTGCCACCAGTGCTCCGAACACCGGGGAGCTGTTTTTT
-	TRBD1	TRBV19	TRBJ1-1	CASPPGQGHTEAFF	TGTGCCAGTCCCCCTGGACAGGGACACACTGAAGCTTTCTTT
-	-	TRBV7-9	TRBJ2-5	CASRTRDTEETQYF	TGTGCCAGCAGGACCCGGGACACTGAAGAGACCCAGTACTTC
-	TRBD1	TRBV6-1	TRBJ2-1	CASSEVDRGGYNEQFF	TGTGCCAGCAGTGAAGTGGACAGGGGGGGGTACAATGAGCAGTTCTTC
-	-	TRBV6-1	TRBJ2-1	CASSEADVVGRNEQFF	TGTGCCAGCAGTGAAGCGGATGTGGTTGGGAGGAATGAGCAGTTCTTC
once	-	TRBV19	TRBJ1-6	CASSIGIGVRNSPLHF	TGTGCCAGTAGTATAGGGATAGGGGTCCGGAATTCACCCCTCCACTTT
-	-	TRBV2	TRBJ1-4	CASSPSRSEGEKLFF	TGTGCCAGCAGTCCTTCTCGCTCCGAGGGTGAAAAACTGTTTTTT
-	TRBD1	TRBV27	TRBJ1-2	CASSLYPDRHYGYTF	TGTGCCAGCAGTTTATATCCGGACAGGCACTATGGCTACACCTTC
-	TRBD1	TRBV30	TRBJ1-1	CAWSAGQGNTEAFF	TGTGCCTGGAGTGCGGGACAGGGGAACACTGAAGCTTTCTTT
once	-	TRBV7-9	TRBJ1-2	CASSLGLPRNYGYTF	TGTGCCAGCAGCTTAGGACTGCCGAGGAACTATGGCTACACCTTC
once	TRBD2	TRBV3-1/TRBV3-2	TRBJ2-7	CATPSGINEQYF	TGTGCCACACCTAGCGGGATTAACGAGCAGTACTTC
-	-	TRBV5-4	TRBJ2-5	CASSLGASSLTETQYF	TGTGCCAGCAGCTTGGGGGCCAGCTCCCTAACAGAGACCCAGTACTTC
-	-	TRBV7-8	TRBJ1-2	CASSPARGFGYTF	TGTGCCAGCAGCCCTGCGCGGGGGTTTGGCTACACCTTC
-	-	TRBV7-8	TRBJ1-5	CASSPPGWASNQPQHF	TGTGCCAGCAGCCCGCCGGGATGGGCTAGCAATCAGCCCCAGCATTTT
-	-	TRBV19	TRBJ2-6	CASSIEGELSSAGANVLTF	TGTGCCAGTAGTATTGAGGGGGAACTTTCGTCGGCTGGGGCCAACGTCCTGACTTTC
-	-	TRBV6-5	TRBJ2-7	CASSPGGTFYEQYF	TGTGCCAGCAGTCCCGGGGGGACATTCTACGAGCAGTACTTC
-	TRBD1	TRBV30	TRBJ1-4	CAWREGQLNEKLFF	TGTGCCTGGAGAGAGGGACAGCTTAATGAAAAACTGTTTTTT
-	TRBD2	TRBV7-7	TRBJ2-1	CASSPLLGGSGNEQFF	TGTGCCAGCAGCCCACTACTGGGCGGGAGTGGCAATGAGCAGTTCTTC
-	TRBD1	TRBV30	TRBJ2-1	CAIRPGTGKRNEQFF	TGTGCCATACGACCCGGGACAGGGAAAAGAAATGAGCAGTTCTTC
-	-	TRBV7-2	TRBJ2-3	CASSRARGTGSDTQYF	TGTGCCAGCAGCAGAGCCCGGGGAACTGGCTCAGATACGCAGTATTTT
-	-	TRBV5-1	TRBJ1-3	CASSSDTFSGNTIYF	TGCGCCAGCAGCTCCGACACATTCTCTGGAAACACCATATATTTT
-	-	TRBV12-5	TRBJ2-7	CASGTGTSYEQYF	TGTGCTAGTGGTACCGGGACTTCCTACGAGCAGTACTTC
few	TRBD1	TRBV19	TRBJ1-5	CASSRTGTDLWPQHF	TGTGCCAGTAGTCGGACAGGGACCGACTTATGGCCCCAGCATTTT
once	TRBD1	TRBV5-6	TRBJ2-7	CASSDGRTGSLHQYF	TGTGCCAGCAGCGACGGAAGGACAGGGTCCTTGCATCAGTACTTC
-	-	TRBV29-1	TRBJ2-7	CSVELGTSSYEQYF	TGCAGCGTTGAATTAGGGACATCATCCTACGAGCAGTACTTC
-	-	TRBV19	TRBJ1-5	CASSISQQGTGNQPQHF	TGTGCCAGTAGTATTTCTCAACAGGGAACGGGGAATCAGCCCCAGCATTTT
-	-	TRBV18	TRBJ1-1	CASSPPTGLTEAFF	TGTGCCAGCTCACCACCGACAGGTCTTACTGAAGCTTTCTTT
once	TRBD1	TRBV6-5	TRBJ1-4	CATTGGAVPGEKLFF	TGTGCCACCACAGGGGGCGCAGTACCTGGTGAAAAACTGTTTTTT
-	-	TRBV13	TRBJ2-7	CASSPPTGSGEQYF	TGTGCCAGCAGCCCCCCCACAGGTTCTGGCGAGCAGTACTTC
-	TRBD2	TRBV5-1	TRBJ2-2	CASSRIGTSGTGELFF	TGCGCCAGCAGCCGCATAGGGACTAGCGGGACCGGGGAGCTGTTTTTT
-	TRBD1	TRBV10-3	TRBJ1-3	CAISLGQGYSGNTIYF	TGTGCCATCAGTTTGGGACAGGGCTACTCTGGAAACACCATATATTTT
-	-	TRBV5-4	TRBJ1-2	CASSPPYRGGNYGYTF	TGTGCCAGCAGCCCCCCTTATAGGGGAGGCAACTATGGCTACACCTTC
-	TRBD1	TRBV5-1	TRBJ2-7	CASSLKAGTGLGEQYF	TGCGCCAGCAGCTTAAAAGCCGGGACAGGGCTCGGGGAGCAGTACTTC
once	TRBD1	TRBV10-3	TRBJ2-2	CAIRDSQNTGELFF	TGTGCCATTCGGGACAGCCAGAACACCGGGGAGCTGTTTTTT
-	TRBD1	TRBV28	TRBJ1-6	CAGTVSTGARGPLHF	TGTGCCGGCACGGTTTCGACAGGGGCGAGAGGCCCCCTCCACTTT
-	-	TRBV27	TRBJ2-7	CASSLSTGGTYEQYF	TGTGCCAGCAGTTTGTCTACCGGAGGAACCTACGAGCAGTACTTC
-	-	TRBV7-9	TRBJ2-1	CASSLAEAAEQFF	TGTGCCAGCAGCTTAGCTGAGGCGGCGGAGCAGTTCTTC
-	TRBD2	TRBV5-4	TRBJ2-3	CASSERVTGGRTDTQYF	TGTGCCAGCAGCGAGAGGGTCACGGGAGGTCGCACAGATACGCAGTATTTT
few	TRBD1	TRBV15	TRBJ1-1	CATSRQGAHTEAFF	TGTGCCACCAGCAGGCAGGGGGCTCACACTGAAGCTTTCTTT
once	-	TRBV6-4	TRBJ2-1	CASSISGNSYNEQFF	TGTGCCAGCAGCATTAGCGGAAACTCCTACAATGAGCAGTTCTTC
-	-	TRBV5-1	TRBJ2-1	CASSLANEQFF	TGCGCCAGCAGCTTGGCGAATGAGCAGTTCTTC
-	TRBD2	TRBV5-1	TRBJ2-1	CASSPGTSGRVNEQFF	TGCGCCAGCAGCCCGGGGACTAGCGGGAGGGTAAATGAGCAGTTCTTC
-	-	TRBV6-2/TRBV6-3	TRBJ2-1	CASSSNLASRSYNEQFF	TGTGCCAGCAGTTCAAACCTGGCTTCTCGCTCCTACAATGAGCAGTTCTTC